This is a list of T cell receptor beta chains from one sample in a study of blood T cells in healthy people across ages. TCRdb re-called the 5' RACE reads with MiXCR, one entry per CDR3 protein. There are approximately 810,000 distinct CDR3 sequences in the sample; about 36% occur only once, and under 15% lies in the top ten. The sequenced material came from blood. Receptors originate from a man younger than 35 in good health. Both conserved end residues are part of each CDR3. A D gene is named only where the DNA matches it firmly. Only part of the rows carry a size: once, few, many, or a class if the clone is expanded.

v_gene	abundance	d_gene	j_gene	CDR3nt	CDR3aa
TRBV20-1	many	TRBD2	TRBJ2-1	TGCAGTGCCCGAGCCCTAGCGGGGGGGTTGGATGAGCAGTTCTTC	CSARALAGGLDEQFF
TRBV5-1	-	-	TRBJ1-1	TGCGCCAGCAGCTTGGCCGGGCGGTCCGCTGCTTTCTTT	CASSLAGRSAAFF
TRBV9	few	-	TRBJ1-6	TGTGCCAGCAGTGATTCTTCGGGGAGCTCCTATAATTCACCCCTCCACTTT	CASSDSSGSSYNSPLHF
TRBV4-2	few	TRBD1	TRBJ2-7	TGTGCCAGCAGCATCGGACACAGGGGTACACGCGAGCAGTACTTC	CASSIGHRGTREQYF
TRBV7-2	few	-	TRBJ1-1	TGTGCCAGCAGCCATACACGCGGGGAAACGGAAGCTTTCTTT	CASSHTRGETEAFF
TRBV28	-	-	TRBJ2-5	TGTGCCAGCAGCCACAACAGGAGACTGTCTCAAGAGACCCAGTACTTC	CASSHNRRLSQETQYF
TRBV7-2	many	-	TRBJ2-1	TGTGCCAGCAGCTTAGAAAGACAGGAGCAGTTCTTC	CASSLERQEQFF
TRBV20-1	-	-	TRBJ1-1	TGCAGTGCTAGAGAACGGTGGAAGGGGGGGCGCTTAAGGTCGGATCCTGAAGCTTTCTTT	CSARERWKGGRLRSDPEAFF
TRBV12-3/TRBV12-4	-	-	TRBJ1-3	TGTGCCAGCAGTCCTTACGACAGTTCGGGCGGAAACACCATATATTTT	CASSPYDSSGGNTIYF
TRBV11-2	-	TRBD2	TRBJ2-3	TGTGCCAGCAGCTCCTATAGCGGGGGGGCCGTAGATACGCAGTATTTT	CASSSYSGGAVDTQYF
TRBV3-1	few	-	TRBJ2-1	TGTGCCAGCAGCCAAGCCCGGATAAGGGGCATTGAGCAGTTCTTC	CASSQARIRGIEQFF
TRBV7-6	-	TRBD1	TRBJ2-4	TGTGCCAGCAGCTCGAGGACAGGACAGTACGACATTCAGTACTTC	CASSSRTGQYDIQYF
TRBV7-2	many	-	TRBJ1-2	TGTGCCAGCAACCCTCCCGGGAGCAACTATGGCTACACCTTC	CASNPPGSNYGYTF
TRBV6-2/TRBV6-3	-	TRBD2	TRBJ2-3	TGTGCCAGCAGTTACGCAGCCACCGGGACTAGATACAATACAGATACGCAGTATTTT	CASSYAATGTRYNTDTQYF
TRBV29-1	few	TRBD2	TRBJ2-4	TGCAGCGTTGAAATGACTAGCGGGGTATCGGCCCAGTACTTC	CSVEMTSGVSAQYF
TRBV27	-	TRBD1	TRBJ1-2	TGTGCCAGCAGTCTCCGGGACAGCGGAACCTATGGCTACACCTTC	CASSLRDSGTYGYTF
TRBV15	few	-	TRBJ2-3	TGTGCCACCAGCCGCTCCCTTTCGGATACGCAGTATTTT	CATSRSLSDTQYF
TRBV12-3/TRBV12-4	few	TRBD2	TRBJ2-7	TGTGCCAGCAGTCCATCAGGACTAGCGGGGTACGAGCAGTACTTC	CASSPSGLAGYEQYF
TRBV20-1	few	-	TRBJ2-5	TGCAGTGCAGCCTGGACAGACCAAGAGACCCAGTACTTC	CSAAWTDQETQYF
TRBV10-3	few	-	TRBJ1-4	TGTGCCATCAGTGTAACGAAGGAGAATGAAAAACTGTTTTTT	CAISVTKENEKLFF
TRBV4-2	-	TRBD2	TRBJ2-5	TGTGCCAGCAGCCAAGATTCTGATCGGAGCGGGGGGGTCCAAGAGACCCAGTACTTC	CASSQDSDRSGGVQETQYF
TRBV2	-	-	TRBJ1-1	TGTGCCAGCAGTGGCTCAGCGGAGAACACTGAAGCTTTCTTT	CASSGSAENTEAFF
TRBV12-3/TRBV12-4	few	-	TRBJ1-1	TGTGCCAGCAGGGGACCAGGTGGGGGTTTCACTGAAGCTTTCTTT	CASRGPGGGFTEAFF
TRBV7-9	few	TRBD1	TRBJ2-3	TGTGCCAGCAGCTTAGTTTTGGACAGGGGTGCAGATACGCAGTATTTT	CASSLVLDRGADTQYF
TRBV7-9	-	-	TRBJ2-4	TGTGCCAGCAGCTCTCCCGGGGCTGGGACCAAAAACATTCAGTACTTC	CASSSPGAGTKNIQYF
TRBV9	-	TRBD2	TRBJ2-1	TGTGCCAGCACCCGGGAGGGCGTGACCAATAACAATGAGCAGTTCTTC	CASTREGVTNNNEQFF
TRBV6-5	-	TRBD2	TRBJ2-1	TGTGCCAGCAGTTACTCGGGCGGGGGGGAGTACAATGAGCAGTTCTTC	CASSYSGGGEYNEQFF
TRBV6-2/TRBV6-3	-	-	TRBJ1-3	TGTGCCAGCAGTTATTCGGGGGACACCATATATTTT	CASSYSGDTIYF
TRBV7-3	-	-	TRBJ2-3	TGTGCCACCGGACGCCCGGACAGATCAGATACGCAGTATTTT	CATGRPDRSDTQYF
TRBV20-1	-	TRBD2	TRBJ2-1	TGCAGTGCTAGAGATAGACTAGCGGGGAATGAGCAGTTCTTC	CSARDRLAGNEQFF
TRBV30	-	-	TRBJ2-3	TGTGCCTGGGGGGGGTACACAGATACGCAGTATTTT	CAWGGYTDTQYF
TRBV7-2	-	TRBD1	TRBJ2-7	TGTGCCAGCAGTTCCGCAGGGGGAGTAAACAATGAGCAGTACTTC	CASSSAGGVNNEQYF
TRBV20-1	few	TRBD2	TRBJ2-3	TGCAGTGCTTCAAATAGCGGGGGTGACACAGATACGCAGTATTTT	CSASNSGGDTDTQYF
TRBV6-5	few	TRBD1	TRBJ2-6	TGTGCCAGCAGTTACTCGTTGGGGACAGGGGCGGCTGGGGCCAACGTCCTGACTTTC	CASSYSLGTGAAGANVLTF
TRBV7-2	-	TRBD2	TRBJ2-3	TGTGCCAGCAGCTCCCGGGGTAGCGGGGTGTCAGATACGCAGTATTTT	CASSSRGSGVSDTQYF
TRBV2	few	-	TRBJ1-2	TGTGTCAGCAGCCGGATGGGTGGCTACACCTTC	CVSSRMGGYTF
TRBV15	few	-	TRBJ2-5	TGTGCCACCAGCAGACAGACAAGAGCCCAGTACTTC	CATSRQTRAQYF
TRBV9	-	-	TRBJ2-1	TGTGCCAGCAGCGTAGACAGGGCCGACAATGAGCAGTTCTTC	CASSVDRADNEQFF
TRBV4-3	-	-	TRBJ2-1	TGCGCCAGCAGCCCACGGGGGCAGACCCAGTTCTTC	CASSPRGQTQFF
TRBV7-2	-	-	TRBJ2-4	TGTGCCAGCAGCTTAAGTGGGACTTCCCACTTGGGCATTCAGTACTTC	CASSLSGTSHLGIQYF
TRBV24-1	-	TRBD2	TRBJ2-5	TGTGCCACCAGTGACCCCGGGACTAGGGACAATGAGCAGTACTTC	CATSDPGTRDNEQYF
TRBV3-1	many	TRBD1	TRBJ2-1	TGTGCCAGCAGCCGACAGGGGGTCAATGAGCAGTTCTTC	CASSRQGVNEQFF
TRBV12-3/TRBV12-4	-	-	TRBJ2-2	TGTGCCAGCAGTTTGCGGAGGACGAACACCGGGGAGCTGTTTTTT	CASSLRRTNTGELFF
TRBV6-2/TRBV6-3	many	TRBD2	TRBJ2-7	TGTGCCAGCAGTTACTCGACTAGCGGAGGAAACTACGAGCAGTACTTC	CASSYSTSGGNYEQYF
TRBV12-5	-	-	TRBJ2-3	TGTGCTAGTGGAGATTCCCACACAGATACGCAGTATTTT	CASGDSHTDTQYF
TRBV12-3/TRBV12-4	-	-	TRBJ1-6	TGTGCCAGCAGTTTATTATTGGCCAACCAAAATTCACCCCTCCACTTT	CASSLLLANQNSPLHF
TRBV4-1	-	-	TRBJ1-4	TGCGCCAGCAGCCGGGGACGACAGTCAAATAATGAAAAACTGTTTTTT	CASSRGRQSNNEKLFF
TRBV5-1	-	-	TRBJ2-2	TGCGTCAGCAGCTTGGCGGCAACGGACGGGGAGCTGTTTTTT	CVSSLAATDGELFF
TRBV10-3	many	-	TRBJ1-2	TGTGCCATCAGTGAAATCCAGGGAAACTATGGCTACACCTTC	CAISEIQGNYGYTF
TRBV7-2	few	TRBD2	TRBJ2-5	TGTGCCAGCAGCTTCCGGACTAGCGGGGGGGTTGAGACCCAGTACTTC	CASSFRTSGGVETQYF
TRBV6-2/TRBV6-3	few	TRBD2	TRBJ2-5	TGTGCCAGCAGTTACCGGCGGGGGGGTGCTCCGTACCAAGAGACCCAGTACTTC	CASSYRRGGAPYQETQYF
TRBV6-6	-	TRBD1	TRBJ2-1	TGTGCCAGCACCGAACAGGGGGCGGACAATGAGCAGTTCTTC	CASTEQGADNEQFF
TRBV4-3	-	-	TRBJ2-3	TGCGCCAGCAGCCAAGACCGAGCGGTCCCCACAGATACGCAGTATTTT	CASSQDRAVPTDTQYF